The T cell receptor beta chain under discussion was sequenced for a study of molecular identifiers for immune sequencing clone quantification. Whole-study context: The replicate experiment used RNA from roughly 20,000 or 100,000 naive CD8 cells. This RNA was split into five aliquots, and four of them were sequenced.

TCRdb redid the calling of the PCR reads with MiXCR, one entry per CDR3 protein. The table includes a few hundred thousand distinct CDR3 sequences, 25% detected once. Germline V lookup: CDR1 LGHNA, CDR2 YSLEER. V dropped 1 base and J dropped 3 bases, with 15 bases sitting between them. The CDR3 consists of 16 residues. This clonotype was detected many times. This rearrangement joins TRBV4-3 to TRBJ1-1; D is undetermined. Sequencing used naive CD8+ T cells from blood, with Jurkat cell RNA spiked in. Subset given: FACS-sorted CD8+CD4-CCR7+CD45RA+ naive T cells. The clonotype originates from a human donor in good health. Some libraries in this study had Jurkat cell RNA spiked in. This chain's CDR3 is CASSQVWGRFDTEAFF. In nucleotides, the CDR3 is TGCGCCAGCAGCCAAGTCTGGGGTCGATTCGACACTGAAGCTTTCTTT.